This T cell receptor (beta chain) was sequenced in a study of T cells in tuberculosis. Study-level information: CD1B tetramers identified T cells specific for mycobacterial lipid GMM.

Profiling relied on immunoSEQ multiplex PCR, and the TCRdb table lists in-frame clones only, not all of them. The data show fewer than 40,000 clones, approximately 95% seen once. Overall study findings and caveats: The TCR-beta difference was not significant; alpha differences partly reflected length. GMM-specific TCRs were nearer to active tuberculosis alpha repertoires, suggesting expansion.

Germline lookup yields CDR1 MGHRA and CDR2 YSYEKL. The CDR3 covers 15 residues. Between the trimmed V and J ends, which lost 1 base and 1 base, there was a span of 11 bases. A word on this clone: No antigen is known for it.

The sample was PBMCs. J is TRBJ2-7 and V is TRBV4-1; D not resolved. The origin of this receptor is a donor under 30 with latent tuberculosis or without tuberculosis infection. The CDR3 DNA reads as TGCGCCAGCAGCCAAGTTTTGACGGGTTCCTACGAGCAGTACTTC. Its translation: CASSQVLTGSYEQYF.